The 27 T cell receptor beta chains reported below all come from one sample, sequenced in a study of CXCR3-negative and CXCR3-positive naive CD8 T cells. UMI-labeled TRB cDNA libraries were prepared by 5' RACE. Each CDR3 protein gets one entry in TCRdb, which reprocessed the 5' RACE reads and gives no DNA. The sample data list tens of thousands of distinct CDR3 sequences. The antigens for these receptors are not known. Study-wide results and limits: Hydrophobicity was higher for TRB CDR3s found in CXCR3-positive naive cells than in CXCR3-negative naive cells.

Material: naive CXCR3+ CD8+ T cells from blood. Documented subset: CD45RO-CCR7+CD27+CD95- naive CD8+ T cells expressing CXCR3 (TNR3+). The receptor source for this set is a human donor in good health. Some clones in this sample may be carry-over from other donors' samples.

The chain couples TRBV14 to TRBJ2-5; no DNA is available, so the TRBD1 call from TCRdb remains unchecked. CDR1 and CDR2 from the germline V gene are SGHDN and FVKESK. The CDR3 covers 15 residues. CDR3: CASSQYPGSHETQYF. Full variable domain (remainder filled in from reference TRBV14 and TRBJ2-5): EAGVTQFPSHSVIEKGQTVTLRCDPISGHDNLYWYRRVMGKEIKFLLHFVKESKQDESGMPNNRFLAERTGGTYSTLKVQPAELEDSGVYFCASSQYPGSHETQYFGPGTRLLVL.

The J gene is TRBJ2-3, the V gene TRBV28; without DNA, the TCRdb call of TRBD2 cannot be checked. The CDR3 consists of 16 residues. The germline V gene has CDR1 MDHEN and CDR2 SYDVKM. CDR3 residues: CASSFFSSGALDTQYF.

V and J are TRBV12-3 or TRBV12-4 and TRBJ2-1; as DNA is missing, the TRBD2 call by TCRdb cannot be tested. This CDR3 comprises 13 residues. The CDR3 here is CATSLGSYNEQFF.

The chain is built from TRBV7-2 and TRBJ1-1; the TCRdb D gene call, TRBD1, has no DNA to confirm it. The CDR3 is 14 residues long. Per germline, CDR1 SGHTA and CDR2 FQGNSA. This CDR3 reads CASSLKGGRTEAFF.

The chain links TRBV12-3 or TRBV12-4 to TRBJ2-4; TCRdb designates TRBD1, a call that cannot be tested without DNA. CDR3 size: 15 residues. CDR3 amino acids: CASLGTTALKNIQYF.

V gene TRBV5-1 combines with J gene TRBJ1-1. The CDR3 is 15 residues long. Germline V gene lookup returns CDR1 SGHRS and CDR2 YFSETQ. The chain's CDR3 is CASSLSFQPNTEAFF.

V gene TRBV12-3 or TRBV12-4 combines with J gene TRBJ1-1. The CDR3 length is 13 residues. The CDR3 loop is CASSFNEVNQAFF.

CDR3 loop: CSAPGVRAGATYREQFF. This chain joins TRBV20-1 and TRBJ2-1; TCRdb lists TRBD2, though no DNA is available to test this call. This CDR3 contains 17 residues. Germline V gene lookup returns CDR1 DFQATT and CDR2 SNEGSKA (reference sequence).

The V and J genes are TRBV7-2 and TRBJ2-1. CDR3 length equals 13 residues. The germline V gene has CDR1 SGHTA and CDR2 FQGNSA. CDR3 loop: CASSLDLYNEQFF.

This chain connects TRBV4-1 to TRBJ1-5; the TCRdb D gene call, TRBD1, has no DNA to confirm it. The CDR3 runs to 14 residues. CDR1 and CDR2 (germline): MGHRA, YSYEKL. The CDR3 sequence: CASSQPLSDQPQHF.

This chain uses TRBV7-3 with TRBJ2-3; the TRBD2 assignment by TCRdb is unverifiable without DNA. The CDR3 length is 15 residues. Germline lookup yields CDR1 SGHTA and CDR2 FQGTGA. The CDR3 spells CASSLNFGPTDTQYF.

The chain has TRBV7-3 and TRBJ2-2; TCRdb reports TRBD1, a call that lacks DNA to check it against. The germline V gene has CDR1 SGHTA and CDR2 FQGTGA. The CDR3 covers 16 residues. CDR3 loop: CASSQPDRESTGELFF. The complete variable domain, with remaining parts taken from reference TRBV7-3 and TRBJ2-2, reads GAGVSQTPSNKVTEKGKYVELRCDPISGHTALYWYRQSLGQGPEFLIYFQGTGAADDSGLPNDRFFAVRPEGSVSTLKIQRTERGDSAVYLCASSQPDRESTGELFFGEGSRLTVL.

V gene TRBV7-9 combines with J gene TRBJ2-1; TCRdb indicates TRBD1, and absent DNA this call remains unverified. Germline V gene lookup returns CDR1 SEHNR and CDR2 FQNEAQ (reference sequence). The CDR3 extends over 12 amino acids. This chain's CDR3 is CASGQFYNEQFF.

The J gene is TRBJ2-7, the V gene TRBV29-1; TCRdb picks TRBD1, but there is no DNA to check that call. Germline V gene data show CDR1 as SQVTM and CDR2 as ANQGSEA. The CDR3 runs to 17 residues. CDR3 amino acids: CSVVIVERGPKTYEQYF.

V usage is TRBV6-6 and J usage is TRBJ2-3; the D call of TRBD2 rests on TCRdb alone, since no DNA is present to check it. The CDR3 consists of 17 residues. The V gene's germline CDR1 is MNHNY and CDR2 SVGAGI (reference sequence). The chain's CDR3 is CASSYDSSGGVGDTQYF.

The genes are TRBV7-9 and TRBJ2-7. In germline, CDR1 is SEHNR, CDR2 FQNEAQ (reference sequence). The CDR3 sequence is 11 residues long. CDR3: CASSSQYEQYF.

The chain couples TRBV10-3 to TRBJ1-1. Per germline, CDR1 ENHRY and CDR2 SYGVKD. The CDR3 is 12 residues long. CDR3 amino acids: CAISDVNTEAFF.

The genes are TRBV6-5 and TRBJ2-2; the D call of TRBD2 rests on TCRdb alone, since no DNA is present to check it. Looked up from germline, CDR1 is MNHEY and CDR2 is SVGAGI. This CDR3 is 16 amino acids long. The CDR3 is CASSEARAGGTGELFF.

The CDR3 protein is CSARGQGHLRYEQYF. The rearrangement uses TRBV20-1 and TRBJ2-7; no DNA is available, so the TRBD1 call from TCRdb remains unchecked. The CDR3 contains 15 residues. Looked up from germline, CDR1 is DFQATT and CDR2 is SNEGSKA (reference sequence).

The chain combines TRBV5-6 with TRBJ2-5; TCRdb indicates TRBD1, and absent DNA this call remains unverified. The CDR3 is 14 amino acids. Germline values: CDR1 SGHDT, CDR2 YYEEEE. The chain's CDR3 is CASSPRQGGETQYF.

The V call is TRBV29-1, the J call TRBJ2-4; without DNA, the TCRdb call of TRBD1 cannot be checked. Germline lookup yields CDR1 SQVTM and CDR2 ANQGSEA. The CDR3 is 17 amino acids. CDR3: CSVEFWDTHLAKSIQYF.

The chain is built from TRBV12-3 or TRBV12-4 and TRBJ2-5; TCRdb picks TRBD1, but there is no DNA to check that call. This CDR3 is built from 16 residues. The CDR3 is CASSATGGASPETQYF.

CDR3 loop: CSVETDMNTEAFF. The chain has TRBV29-1 and TRBJ1-1; no DNA is available, so the TRBD1 call from TCRdb remains unchecked. The CDR3 has 13 residues. Germline CDR1 and CDR2: SQVTM and ANQGSEA.

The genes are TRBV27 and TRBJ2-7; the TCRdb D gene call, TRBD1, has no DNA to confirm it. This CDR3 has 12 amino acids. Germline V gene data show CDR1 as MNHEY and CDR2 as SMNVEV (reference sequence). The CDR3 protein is CAISPGPYEQYF.

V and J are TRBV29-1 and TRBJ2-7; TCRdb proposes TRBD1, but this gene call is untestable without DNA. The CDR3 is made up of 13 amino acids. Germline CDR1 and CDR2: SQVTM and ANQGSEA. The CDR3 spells CSGRTPQGYEQYF.

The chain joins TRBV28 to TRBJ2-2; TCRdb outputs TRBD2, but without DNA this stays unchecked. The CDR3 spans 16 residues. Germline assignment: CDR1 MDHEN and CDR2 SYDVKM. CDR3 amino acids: CASSFSSAAGTGELFF.

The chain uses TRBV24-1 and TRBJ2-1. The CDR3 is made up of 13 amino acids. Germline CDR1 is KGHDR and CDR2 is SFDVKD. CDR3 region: CATSDLVNGEQFF.